This TCR beta chain appears in the sequencing data of a study of blood T cell repertoires in COVID-19. As for the study in general: Samples of COVID-19 (acute and convalescent) were obtained from the United States, Italy and Spain.

Deletions cut 3 bases from V and 10 bases from J, with 18 bases between. Per the germline V gene, CDR1 is LGHNA and CDR2 is YNFKEQ. The CDR3 has 14 amino acids. Produced via immunoSEQ multiplex PCR; TCRdb's table is partial and in-frame only. The sample lists about 140,000 clones; approximately 86% were seen once. Sequencing was carried out using peripheral blood. This receptor was obtained from a human donor in a cohort sampled during active COVID-19. This rearrangement joins TRBV4-2 to TRBJ1-1; TRBD1 might be the D (5 bases). CDR3 coding DNA: TGTGCCAGCAGCCAGGGCACAACGGGACTGCGAGCTTTCTTT. Protein sequence: CASSQGTTGLRAFF.